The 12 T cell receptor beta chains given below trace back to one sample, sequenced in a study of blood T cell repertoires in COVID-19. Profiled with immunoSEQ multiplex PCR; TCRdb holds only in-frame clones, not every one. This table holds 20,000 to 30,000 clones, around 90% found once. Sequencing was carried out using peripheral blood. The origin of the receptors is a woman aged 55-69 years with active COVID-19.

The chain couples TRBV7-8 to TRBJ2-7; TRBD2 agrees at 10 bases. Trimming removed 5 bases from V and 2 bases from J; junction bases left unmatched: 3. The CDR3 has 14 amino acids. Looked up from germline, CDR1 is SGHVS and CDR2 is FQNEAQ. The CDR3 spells CASSPLAGAYEQYF. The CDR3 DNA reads TGTGCCAGCAGCCCCCTAGCGGGGGCCTACGAGCAGTACTTC. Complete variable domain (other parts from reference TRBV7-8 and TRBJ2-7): GAGVSQSPRYKVAKRGQDVALRCDPISGHVSLFWYQQALGQGPEFLTYFQNEAQLDKSGLPSDRFFAERPEGSVSTLKIQRTQQEDSAVYLCASSPLAGAYEQYFGPGTRLTVT.

The CDR3 protein is CASSYTGGLGEAFF. The CDR3 DNA reads as TGTGCCAGCAGCTATACAGGGGGCCTAGGTGAAGCTTTCTTT. The V and J genes are TRBV5-5 and TRBJ1-1, with 9 bases that match TRBD1. Germline values: CDR1 SGHKS, CDR2 YYEKEE (reference sequence). This CDR3 is built from 14 residues. With V trimmed by 3 bases and J by 7 bases, 7 bases remained unmatched.

The CDR3 loop reads CASSPRNRVSGNTIYF. The CDR3 DNA reads as TGTGCCAGCTCACCAAGGAACAGGGTATCTGGAAACACCATATATTTT. The rearrangement links TRBV18 to TRBJ1-3; tentative D call: TRBD1 (6 bases). The germline V gene encodes CDR1 KGHSH and CDR2 LQKENI. The V gene lost 2 bases and the J gene lost 1 base, with 12 bases spanning the gap. This CDR3 spans 16 amino acids.

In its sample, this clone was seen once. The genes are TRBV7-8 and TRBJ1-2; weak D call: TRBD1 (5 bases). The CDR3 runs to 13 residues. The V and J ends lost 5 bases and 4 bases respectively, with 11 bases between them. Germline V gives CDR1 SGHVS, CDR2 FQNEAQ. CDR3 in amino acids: CASSPGGGYGYTF. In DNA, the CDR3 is TGTGCCAGCAGCCCCGGCGGGGGCTATGGCTACACCTTC.

The CDR3 reads CATSRDTAFRHWLTRGAGNTIYF. The CDR3, as DNA: TGTGCCACCAGCAGGGACACTGCGTTCCGACACTGGTTGACCCGCGGGGCTGGAAACACCATATATTTT. The gene calls are TRBV15 and TRBJ1-3; weak D call: TRBD1 (5 bases). The length of the CDR3 is 23 residues. The germline V gene has CDR1 LNHNV and CDR2 YYDKDF (reference sequence). The V end was cut by 3 bases, the J end by 2 bases, with 35 bases between.

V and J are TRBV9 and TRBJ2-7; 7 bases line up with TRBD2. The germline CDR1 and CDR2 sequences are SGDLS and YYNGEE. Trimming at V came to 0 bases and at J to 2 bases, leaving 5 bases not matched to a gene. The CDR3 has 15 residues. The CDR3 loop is CASSVAWGGPYEQYF. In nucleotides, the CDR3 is TGTGCCAGCAGCGTAGCTTGGGGGGGACCCTACGAGCAGTACTTC.

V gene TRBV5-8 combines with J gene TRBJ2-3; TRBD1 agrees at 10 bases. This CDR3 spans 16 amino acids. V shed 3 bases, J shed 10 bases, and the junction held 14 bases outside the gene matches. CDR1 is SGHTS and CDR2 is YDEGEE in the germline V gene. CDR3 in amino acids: CASSSDRGDPPGPQYF. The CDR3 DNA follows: TGTGCCAGCAGCTCGGACAGGGGGGACCCCCCGGGCCCGCAGTATTTT.

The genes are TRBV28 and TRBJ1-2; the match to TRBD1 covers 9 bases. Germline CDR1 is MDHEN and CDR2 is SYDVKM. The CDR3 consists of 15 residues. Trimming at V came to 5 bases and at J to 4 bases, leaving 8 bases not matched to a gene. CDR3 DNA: TGTGCCAGCAGTGATGATAGGGACAGGGTCTATGGCTACACCTTC. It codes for CASSDDRDRVYGYTF.

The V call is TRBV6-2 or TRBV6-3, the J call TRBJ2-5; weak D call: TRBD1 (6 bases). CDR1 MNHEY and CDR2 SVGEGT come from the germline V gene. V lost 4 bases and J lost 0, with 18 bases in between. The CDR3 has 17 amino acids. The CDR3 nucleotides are TGTGCCAGCAGTTCGCCCCTAAAACAGGGATACCAAGAGACCCAGTACTTC. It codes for CASSSPLKQGYQETQYF.

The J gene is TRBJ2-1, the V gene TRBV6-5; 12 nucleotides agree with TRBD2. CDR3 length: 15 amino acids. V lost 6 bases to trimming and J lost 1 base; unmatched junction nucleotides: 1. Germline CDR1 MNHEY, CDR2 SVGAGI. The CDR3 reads CASRLAGGSYNEQFF. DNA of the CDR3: TGTGCCAGCAGGCTAGCGGGAGGGTCCTACAATGAGCAGTTCTTC.

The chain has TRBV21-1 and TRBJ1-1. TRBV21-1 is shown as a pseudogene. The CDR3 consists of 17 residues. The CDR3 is CASGSSVATQFAPEAFF. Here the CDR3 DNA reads TGTGCCAGCGGGTCTAGCGTAGCTACACAATTCGCACCTGAAGCTTTCTTT.

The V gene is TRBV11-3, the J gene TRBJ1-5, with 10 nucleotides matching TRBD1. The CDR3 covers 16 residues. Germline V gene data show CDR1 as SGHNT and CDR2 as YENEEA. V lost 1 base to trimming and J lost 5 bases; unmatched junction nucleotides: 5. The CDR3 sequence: CASSLVDRGQDQPQHF. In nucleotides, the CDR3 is TGTGCCAGCAGCTTAGTCGACAGGGGGCAGGATCAGCCCCAGCATTTT.